Below are 25 T cell receptor beta chains sequenced from a single sample in a study of T cell clonality in common variable immunodeficiency. Whole-study results and caveats: In common variable immunodeficiency, TCR beta chains reportedly carried fewer deletions and N-nucleotide insertions.

Sequenced by immunoSEQ multiplex PCR; TCRdb stores in-frame clones only, minus some. Observed are fewer than 25,000 clones, no singletons, with the top ten taking over 2%. Their specific antigens are unknown. Sequenced: peripheral blood mononuclear cells. The source is a human donor with common variable immunodeficiency.

This clone was found many times. The sequence runs out 3 residues before the end of the CDR3; the remainder is reconstructed from the germline J gene. The chain links TRBV29-1 to TRBJ2-7; possibly TRBD1 for D (6 bases). Trimming removed 5 bases at V and 2 bases at J, with 13 bases between. Germline CDR1 reads SQVTM; CDR2 reads ANQGSEA. The CDR3 runs 13 residues. The CDR3 is CSVIQGTAYEQYF. CDR3 DNA (partial): TGCAGCGTTATACAGGGCACAGCCTACGAG.

This clone was seen ten or more times. The read is 3 residues too short to cover the CDR3 end, so that end is filled in from the germline J gene. The gene calls are TRBV11-2 and TRBJ1-2; D ambiguous. The CDR3 consists of 15 residues. Germline V gene data show CDR1 as SGHAT and CDR2 as FQNNGV. V was clipped by 1 base and J by 4 bases, with 13 bases between them. The CDR3 reads CASSLVAGSTYGYTF. The sequenced part of the CDR3 DNA is TGTGCCAGCAGCTTAGTGGCAGGCTCTACCTATGGC.

This clone was counted at least ten times. The read ends 3 residues early relative to the CDR3; the germline J gene fills the gap. The chain combines TRBV5-1 with TRBJ2-1, with TRBD2 identical over 10 bases. Germline V gene data show CDR1 as SGHRS and CDR2 as YFSETQ. This CDR3 comprises 14 residues. With 1 base clipped from V and 5 bases from J, the junction kept 0 bases outside the gene matches. The CDR3 bases that were read are TGCGCCAGCAGCTTGACTAGCGGGAACAATGAG. Its translation: CASSLTSGNNE. The CDR3, in full, reads CASSLTSGNNEQFF.

This clone was counted many times. The read comes to an end 3 residues before the CDR3 does, leaving the germline J gene to fill in the end. The chain links TRBV11-2 to TRBJ2-1, with 14 bases lining up with TRBD2. This CDR3 region has 15 residues. Trimming took 4 bases from V and 9 from J; bases not matched to a gene: 5. Germline CDR1 SGHAT, CDR2 FQNNGV. Partial CDR3 DNA: TGTGCCAGCAGCTCGGGACTAGCGGGAGCGGGTGAG. The encoded protein is CASSSGLAGAGE. From start to end, the CDR3 is CASSSGLAGAGEQFF.

This clone was counted ten times or more. The read terminates 3 residues before the CDR3 end, so the remaining end is supplied by the germline J gene. The J gene is TRBJ1-1, the V gene TRBV19, with D uncertain. Germline V gene data show CDR1 as LNHDA and CDR2 as SQIVND (reference sequence). This CDR3 is built from 14 residues. Trimming took 7 bases from V and 1 from J, leaving 13 bases between them. Here the CDR3 reads CASKLTGSNTEAFF. The part of the CDR3 DNA that was read is TGTGCCAGTAAGTTAACCGGGTCGAACACTGAA.

This clone was observed many times. The CDR3 end lies 3 residues beyond the end of the read and is filled in from the germline J gene. V is TRBV20-1 and J is TRBJ1-5, with TRBD1 matching over 9 bases. The CDR3 totals 14 residues. Germline V gives CDR1 DFQATT, CDR2 SNEGSKA (reference sequence). V shed 6 bases, J shed 5 bases, and the junction held 8 bases outside the gene matches. The part of the CDR3 DNA that was read is TGCAGTGCGTGGGACAGGGAACCCCATCAGCCC. Its protein product is CSAWDREPHQP. The whole CDR3 reads CSAWDREPHQPQHF.

A few counts support this clone. Incomplete CDR3 DNA: TGTGCCAGCAGTTACCCGACATCCTACGAG. It translates to CASSYPTSYE. The CDR3 reads in full as CASSYPTSYEQYF. V and J are TRBV6-2 or TRBV6-3 and TRBJ2-7, with D unresolved. Read coverage stops 3 residues before the CDR3 terminus; the germline J gene supplies the remainder. CDR3 length equals 13 residues. V dropped 2 bases and J dropped 1 base, with 6 bases sitting between them. Per the germline V gene, CDR1 is MNHEY and CDR2 is SVGEGT.

With regard to this clone: The DNA ends 3 residues before the CDR3 does, and the rest of the CDR3 is filled in from the germline J gene. This sample also contains other DNA sequences that code for the same CDR3. The chain has TRBV19 and TRBJ2-7; TRBD2 matches at 11 bases. This CDR3 is built from 15 residues. Germline V gene data show CDR1 as LNHDA and CDR2 as SQIVND (reference sequence). The V segment lost 6 bases and the J segment 2 bases; nucleotides outside the gene matches: 6. CDR3 region: CASSPGTSGTYEQYF. Incomplete CDR3 DNA: TGTGCCAGTAGCCCGGGGACTAGCGGCACCTACGAG.

Within the sample, this clone is medium-sized. The CDR3 extends 3 residues past the end of the read, so its final part is completed from the germline J gene. Additional DNA sequences in this sample encode the identical CDR3. V and J are TRBV30 and TRBJ2-5; D ambiguous. Trimming took 5 bases from V and 5 from J, leaving 9 bases between them. Looked up from germline, CDR1 is GTSNPN and CDR2 is SVGIG (reference sequence). The CDR3 totals 11 residues. The CDR3 here is CAWVRSETQYF. The DNA read from the CDR3 is TGTGCCTGGGTTCGTTCTGAGACC.

On this clone itself: The CDR3 end falls 3 residues outside the read, so it is completed with the germline J gene. The chain employs TRBV20-1 and TRBJ2-1; TRBD2 aligns across 7 bases. Per the germline V gene, CDR1 is DFQATT and CDR2 is SNEGSKA (reference sequence). The trim removed 5 bases at V and 6 bases at J, leaving 10 bases unmatched. The CDR3 is made up of 14 amino acids. Partial CDR3 DNA: TGCAGTGCTGTTCCGGGCGGGAGATCCAATGAG. Protein sequence: CSAVPGGRSNE. In full, the CDR3 reads CSAVPGGRSNEQFF.

This clone has a count of ten or more. The CDR3 end is not reached by the read, which stops 3 residues before it; the germline J gene fills it in. J is TRBJ1-1 and V is TRBV5-1; a weak D match, TRBD1 (6 bases). With 4 bases removed from V and 6 bases from J, the gap between germline ends came to 10 bases. In germline, CDR1 is SGHRS, CDR2 YFSETQ. The CDR3 length is 12 residues. CDR3: CASSPGVPEAFF. Incomplete CDR3 DNA: TGCGCCAGCAGCCCAGGGGTCCCTGAA.

This clone was counted many times. The read finishes 3 residues shy of the CDR3 end, and the germline J gene is used to complete it. This rearrangement joins TRBV5-1 to TRBJ2-3; no clear D gene. The CDR3 length is 14 residues. V lost 1 base to trimming and J lost 0 bases, with 6 bases between them. The germline V gene has CDR1 SGHRS and CDR2 YFSETQ. This CDR3 is CASSLPGSTDTQYF. Incomplete CDR3 DNA: TGCGCCAGCAGCTTGCCCGGGAGCACAGATACG.

Judged by abundance, this clone is medium-sized. The read gets to within 3 residues of the CDR3 end, and the germline J gene fills in the rest. The chain has TRBV7-2 and TRBJ1-5, with TRBD1 identical over 8 bases. CDR3 length: 15 amino acids. After removal of 4 bases from V and 5 bases from J, the junction contained 7 bases not matched to a gene. CDR1 is SGHTA, CDR2 FQGNSA, per germline. The chain's CDR3 is CASSSGQGSHQPQHF. The sequenced CDR3 bases are TGTGCCAGCAGCTCAGGACAGGGATCGCATCAGCCC.

Only a few counts were recorded for this clone. The sequence runs out 3 residues before the end of the CDR3; the remainder is reconstructed from the germline J gene. This chain links TRBV5-1 with TRBJ2-3; tentative D call: TRBD1 (8 bases). The CDR3 length is 15 residues. Between the trimmed V and J ends, which lost 5 bases and 5 bases, there was a span of 18 bases. Germline V lookup: CDR1 SGHRS, CDR2 YFSETQ. The CDR3: CASSPTGGGLDTQYF. The CDR3 bases that were read are TGCGCCAGCAGTCCTACAGGGGGGGGCCTAGATACG.

This clone showed up many times. The observed sequence ends 3 residues before the CDR3 terminus, with the missing tail filled in from the germline J gene. The rearrangement joins TRBV7-8 to TRBJ1-3; no clear D. Trimming stripped 2 bases from V and 0 bases from J, with 8 bases between. The V gene's germline CDR1 is SGHVS and CDR2 FQNEAQ. The CDR3 is 15 amino acids. The sequenced CDR3 bases are TGTGCCAGCAGCTTAACGGGGAACTCTGGAAACACC. It specifies CASSLTGNSGNT. The entire CDR3 reads CASSLTGNSGNTIYF.

This clone was counted ten times or more. The read ends 3 residues before the CDR3 terminus; that terminus is restored from the germline J gene. This chain connects TRBV7-9 to TRBJ1-3; no reliable D call. V lost 5 bases to trimming and J lost 4 bases, with 6 bases between them. Germline lookup yields CDR1 SEHNR and CDR2 FQNEAQ (reference sequence). This CDR3 spans 12 amino acids. The CDR3 is CASSKAGNTIYF. The CDR3 DNA, read in part, is TGTGCCAGCAGCAAGGCCGGAAACACC.

Ten or more counts support this clone. The DNA ends 3 residues before the CDR3 does, and the rest of the CDR3 is filled in from the germline J gene. The rearrangement links TRBV19 to TRBJ1-1; 9 bases map to TRBD1. Germline CDR1 is LNHDA and CDR2 is SQIVND (reference sequence). V lost 4 bases, J lost 3 bases, and 6 bases stayed unmatched. The CDR3 runs 15 residues. The CDR3 sequence: CASSRNRGQDTEAFF. CDR3 bases read: TGTGCCAGTAGTAGAAACAGGGGGCAGGACACTGAA.

This clone has a count of ten or more. Read sequence stops 3 residues before the CDR3 end, and the germline J gene provides the missing end. V is TRBV18 and J is TRBJ2-1, with TRBD2 identical over 11 bases. The CDR3 has 15 residues. V shed 1 base and J 7 bases; nucleotides not matched to a gene: 3. The germline V gene encodes CDR1 KGHSH and CDR2 LQKENI. This CDR3 reads CASSPLAGGPNEQFF. Incomplete CDR3 DNA: TGTGCCAGCTCACCACTAGCGGGAGGGCCGAATGAG.

This clone has a count of ten or more. The read finishes 3 residues shy of the CDR3 end, and the germline J gene is used to complete it. V gene TRBV6-1 combines with J gene TRBJ2-1, with 11 bases lining up with TRBD1. The CDR3 covers 19 residues. V was pared by 1 base and J by 0 bases, with 8 bases of the junction left unmatched. Germline CDR1 and CDR2: MNHNS and SASEGT. The CDR3 spells CASSEDGQGARSSYNEQFF. Incomplete CDR3 DNA: TGTGCCAGCAGTGAAGACGGACAGGGGGCGCGGAGCTCCTACAATGAG.

This clone has at least ten counts. The CDR3 end lies 3 residues beyond the end of the read and is filled in from the germline J gene. The chain recombines TRBV7-8 with TRBJ2-7; 8 bases match TRBD1. With 5 bases clipped from V and 3 bases from J, the junction kept 18 bases outside the gene matches. Germline lookup yields CDR1 SGHVS and CDR2 FQNEAQ. CDR3 length equals 18 residues. CDR3 DNA (partial): TGTGCCAGCAGCACAAGACAGGGGCAATACCTCCGGGGCTACGAG. Its protein is CASSTRQGQYLRGYE. The full-length CDR3 reads as CASSTRQGQYLRGYEQYF.

This clone appeared many times. The sequence runs out 3 residues before the end of the CDR3; the remainder is reconstructed from the germline J gene. This chain joins TRBV29-1 and TRBJ1-2, with 10 bases aligning to TRBD1. The V segment lost 6 bases and the J segment 0 bases; nucleotides outside the gene matches: 7. The V gene's germline CDR1 is SQVTM and CDR2 ANQGSEA. The CDR3 runs to 15 residues. This CDR3 reads CSVAGTGDSNYGYTF. The CDR3 bases that were read are TGCAGCGTAGCCGGGACAGGGGATTCTAACTATGGC.

There are many counts of this clone. Read sequence stops 3 residues before the CDR3 end, and the germline J gene provides the missing end. Other DNA variants within this sample encode the same CDR3. This rearrangement joins TRBV20-1 to TRBJ2-1, with 14 positions matching TRBD2. Looked up from germline, CDR1 is DFQATT and CDR2 is SNEGSKA (reference sequence). The junction had 5 bases not matched to a gene; V was cut back by 6 bases and J by 7 bases. CDR3 size: 14 residues. CDR3 DNA (partial): TGCAGTGCCATGACTAGCGGGAGGGGGAATGAG. Amino acid sequence: CSAMTSGRGNE. The full CDR3 reads CSAMTSGRGNEQFF.

This clone showed up many times. The read gets to within 3 residues of the CDR3 end, and the germline J gene fills in the rest. The rearrangement links TRBV14 to TRBJ2-7; D is possibly TRBD1 (5 bases). V dropped 4 bases and J dropped 1 base, with 14 bases sitting between them. The germline CDR1 and CDR2 sequences are SGHDN and FVKESK. The CDR3 contains 15 residues. The CDR3 region is CASSPLAGFSYEQYF. CDR3 DNA, as far as it was read: TGTGCCAGCAGCCCCCTGGCAGGGTTTTCCTACGAG.

This clone was observed a handful of times. The read ends 3 residues early relative to the CDR3; the germline J gene fills the gap. This rearrangement joins TRBV7-9 to TRBJ2-1; 9 nucleotides line up with TRBD1. Germline loops: CDR1 SEHNR, CDR2 FQNEAQ (reference sequence). CDR3 size: 14 residues. V trimming: 4 bases; J trimming: 8 bases; junction bases outside the gene matches: 6. Incomplete CDR3 DNA: TGTGCCAGCAGCTCCTGGGACAGGGACGATGAG. Protein product: CASSSWDRDDE. Given in full, the CDR3 is CASSSWDRDDEQFF.

This clone was seen ten or more times. The read ends 3 residues shy of where the CDR3 ends; the end is completed using the germline J gene. The genes are TRBV11-2 and TRBJ2-1; D might be TRBD2 (7 bases). Germline V lookup: CDR1 SGHAT, CDR2 FQNNGV. This CDR3 region has 15 residues. With 1 base removed from V and 9 bases from J, the gap between germline ends came to 16 bases. The sequenced part of the CDR3 DNA is TGTGCCAGCAGCTTAGTAGCGGGTGGGGGGCTTGAG. Translated: CASSLVAGGGLE. The whole CDR3 protein is CASSLVAGGGLEQFF.